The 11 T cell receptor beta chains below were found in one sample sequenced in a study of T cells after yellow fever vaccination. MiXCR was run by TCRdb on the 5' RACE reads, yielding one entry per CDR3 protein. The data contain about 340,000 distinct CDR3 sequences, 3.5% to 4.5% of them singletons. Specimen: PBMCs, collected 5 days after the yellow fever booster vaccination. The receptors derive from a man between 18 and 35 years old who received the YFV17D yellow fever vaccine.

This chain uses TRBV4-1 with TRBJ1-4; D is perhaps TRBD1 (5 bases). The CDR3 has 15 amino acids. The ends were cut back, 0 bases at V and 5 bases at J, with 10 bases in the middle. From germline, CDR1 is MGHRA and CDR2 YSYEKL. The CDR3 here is CASSQDDRTNEKLFF. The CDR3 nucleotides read TGCGCCAGCAGCCAAGATGACCGGACAAATGAAAAACTGTTTTTT.

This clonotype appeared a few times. The CDR3 loop reads CASSWGANEQYV. The CDR3 DNA sequence: TGTGCCAGCAGTTGGGGGGCCAACGAGCAGTACGTC. The V and J genes are TRBV6-2 or TRBV6-3 and TRBJ2-7; the D call may be TRBD1 or TRBD2 (6 bases each). Germline lookup yields CDR1 MNHEY and CDR2 SVGEGT. The CDR3 extends over 12 amino acids. The germline V and J ends were trimmed by 4 bases and 5 bases, with 9 bases remaining between them.

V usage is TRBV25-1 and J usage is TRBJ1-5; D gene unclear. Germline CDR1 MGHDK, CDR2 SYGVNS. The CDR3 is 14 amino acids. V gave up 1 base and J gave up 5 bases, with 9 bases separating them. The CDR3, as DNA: TGTGCCAGCAGTGAATTGGCCAGCTATCAGCCCCAGCATTTT. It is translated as CASSELASYQPQHF.

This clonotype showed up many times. Written as DNA, the CDR3 is TGCAGCGTTGCTCCTAGACAGGGTAGGGGTGAAGCTTTCTTT. Encoded protein: CSVAPRQGRGEAFF. The chain couples TRBV29-1 to TRBJ1-1; 7 nucleotides line up with TRBD1. The CDR3 loop spans 14 amino acids. CDR1 is SQVTM, CDR2 ANQGSEA, per germline. V dropped 4 bases and J dropped 7; count of bases not matched to a gene: 12.

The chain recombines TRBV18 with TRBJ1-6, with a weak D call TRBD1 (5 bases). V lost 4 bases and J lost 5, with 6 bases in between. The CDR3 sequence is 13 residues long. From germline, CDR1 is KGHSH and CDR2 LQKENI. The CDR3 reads CASSQGNNSPLHF. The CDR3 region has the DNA TGTGCCAGCTCACAGGGGAATAATTCACCCCTCCACTTT.

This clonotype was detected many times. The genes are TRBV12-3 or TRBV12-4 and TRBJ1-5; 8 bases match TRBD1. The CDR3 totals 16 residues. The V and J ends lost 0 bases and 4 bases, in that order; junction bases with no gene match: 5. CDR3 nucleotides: TGTGCCAGCAGTTTAGCGGGGCAGGGGGCAAATCAGCCCCAGCATTTT. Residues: CASSLAGQGANQPQHF.

Here the CDR3 DNA reads TGTGCCAGCTCTAGGACAGGGACTGGGAACACTGAAGCTTTCTTT. Encoded protein: CASSRTGTGNTEAFF. The chain couples TRBV11-2 to TRBJ1-1; 8 bases align to TRBD1. CDR1 SGHAT and CDR2 FQNNGV come from the germline V gene. CDR3 size: 15 residues. V dropped 8 bases and J dropped 1; count of bases not matched to a gene: 9.

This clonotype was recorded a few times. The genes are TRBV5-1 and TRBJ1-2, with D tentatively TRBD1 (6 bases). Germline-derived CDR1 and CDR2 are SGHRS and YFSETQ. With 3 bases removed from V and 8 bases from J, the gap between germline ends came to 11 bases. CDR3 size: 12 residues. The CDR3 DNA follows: TGCGCCAGCAGCTCCACCGGACAGGGCTACACCTTC. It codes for CASSSTGQGYTF.

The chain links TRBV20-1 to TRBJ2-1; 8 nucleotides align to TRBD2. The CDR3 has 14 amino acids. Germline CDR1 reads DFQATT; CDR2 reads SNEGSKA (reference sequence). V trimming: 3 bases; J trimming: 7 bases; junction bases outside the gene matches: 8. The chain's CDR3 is CSASVGGGRNEQFF. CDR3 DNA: TGCAGTGCTAGTGTCGGGGGGGGCCGAAATGAGCAGTTCTTC.

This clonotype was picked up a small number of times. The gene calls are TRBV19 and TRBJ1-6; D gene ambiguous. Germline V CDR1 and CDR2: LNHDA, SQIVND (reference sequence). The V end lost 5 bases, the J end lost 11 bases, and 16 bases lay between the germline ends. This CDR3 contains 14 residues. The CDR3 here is CASSPGDRITPLHF. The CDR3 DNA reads TGTGCCAGTAGTCCCGGTGACCGGATAACACCCCTCCACTTT.

For the CDR3, the DNA is TGTGCCAGTGGACAGTGGGAGACCCAGTACTTC. It yields the protein CASGQWETQYF. This rearrangement joins TRBV19 to TRBJ2-5; D is perhaps TRBD1 (6 bases). Germline values: CDR1 LNHDA, CDR2 SQIVND (reference sequence). V lost 8 bases and J 5 bases, leaving 9 bases between the germline ends. The CDR3 runs to 11 residues.